A single sample gave rise to the 18 T cell receptor beta chains below, sequenced in a study of early T cells in non-severe SARS-CoV-2 infection. TCRdb redid the calling of the 5' RACE reads with MiXCR, one entry per CDR3 protein. This sample has 70,000 or so distinct CDR3 sequences; more than 9% occur once, and the top ten carry more than 1.5%. Sequencing was done on a sample of whole blood. The receptors were gathered from an adult who was a healthcare worker with PCR-confirmed SARS-CoV-2 infection or an uninfected control (not recorded which).

This clonotype was seen more than once but under ten times. This chain joins TRBV29-1 and TRBJ1-2; TRBD1 matches 8 bases. Germline assignment: CDR1 SQVTM and CDR2 ANQGSEA. The CDR3 length is 12 residues. The J segment lost 6 bases and the V segment lost 6 bases, leaving 6 bases of the junction unmatched. CDR3 region: CSVEAGGHGYTF. CDR3 DNA sequence: TGCAGCGTCGAGGCAGGGGGCCATGGCTACACCTTC.

This clonotype was observed a handful of times. The chain joins TRBV6-2 or TRBV6-3 to TRBJ1-1; 8 bases fit TRBD1. CDR1 is MNHEY, CDR2 SVGEGT, per germline. J lost 2 bases, V lost 6 bases, and 8 bases had no gene match. The CDR3 is 15 amino acids. The CDR3 spells CASSSPGQENTEAFF. The CDR3 nucleotides are TGTGCCAGCAGCTCTCCGGGACAGGAAAACACTGAAGCTTTCTTT.

The V gene is TRBV14, the J gene TRBJ2-5, with D perhaps matching TRBD2 (5 bases). In germline, CDR1 is SGHDN, CDR2 FVKESK. The CDR3 runs 14 residues. The ends were cut back, 7 bases at V and 1 base at J, with 13 bases in the middle. The CDR3 loop reads CASTRGEGQETQYF. The CDR3 DNA reads as TGTGCCAGCACCCGCGGCGAGGGCCAAGAGACCCAGTACTTC.

The rearrangement links TRBV5-1 to TRBJ1-1, with D possibly TRBD1 on 6 matching bases. V shed 0 bases and J shed 1 base, with 10 bases lying between them. The length of the CDR3 is 15 residues. Germline-derived CDR1 and CDR2 are SGHRS and YFSETQ. In nucleotides, the CDR3 is TGCGCCAGCAGCTTGGCCGCAGGGGAGAACACTGAAGCTTTCTTT. It codes for CASSLAAGENTEAFF.

This clonotype came up a few times. The gene calls are TRBV7-2 and TRBJ2-7; D may match TRBD1 or TRBD2 (5 bases each). With 5 bases removed from V and 2 bases from J, the gap between germline ends came to 13 bases. Germline lookup yields CDR1 SGHTA and CDR2 FQGNSA. CDR3 length: 14 residues. CDR3 nucleotides: TGTGCCAGCAGCCGACAAGAGGGGACCTACGAGCAGTACTTC. Translation gives CASSRQEGTYEQYF.

This clonotype has only a few counts. The junction and the germline gene differ at one end; a read error may be behind it. The chain has TRBV5-1 and TRBJ1-1; D gene ambiguous. Germline V gene lookup returns CDR1 SGHRS and CDR2 YFSETQ. This CDR3 has 13 amino acids. CDR3 loop: CASSYSADTGAFF. The CDR3 bases are TGCGCCAGCAGCTACAGTGCTGACACTGGAGCTTTCTTT.

This clonotype was detected only a few times. This chain uses TRBV7-8 with TRBJ2-5; no clear D gene. This CDR3 is built from 14 residues. The germline V gene has CDR1 SGHVS and CDR2 FQNEAQ. V was clipped by 5 bases and J by 5 bases, with 15 bases between them. CDR3 region: CASSRTYKLETQYF. The CDR3 region has the DNA TGTGCCAGCAGCCGAACCTACAAGCTTGAGACCCAGTACTTC.

In this sample, this clonotype turned up many times. V gene TRBV9 combines with J gene TRBJ1-6; possibly TRBD1 for D (5 bases). The CDR3 runs 15 residues. Germline V lookup: CDR1 SGDLS, CDR2 YYNGEE. V lost 3 bases to trimming and J lost 10 bases, with 17 bases between them. CDR3 loop: CASSDSSRDGSPLHF. The DNA for the CDR3 is TGTGCCAGCAGCGATTCGTCCAGGGACGGGTCACCCCTCCACTTT.

This clonotype showed up many times. V is TRBV20-1 and J is TRBJ2-7, with no clear D. Germline V gene lookup returns CDR1 DFQATT and CDR2 SNEGSKA (reference sequence). V gave up 0 bases and J gave up 0 bases, with 9 bases separating them. The CDR3 is 14 residues long. CDR3 bases: TGCAGTGCTAGAGAAGGGTTCCCCTCCTACGAGCAGTACTTC. Translating gives CSAREGFPSYEQYF.

In its sample, this clonotype was seen many times. This chain links TRBV11-2 with TRBJ2-6; D not certain. Germline V gene sequence: CDR1 SGHAT, CDR2 FQNNGV. The CDR3 totals 12 residues. V was clipped by 6 bases and J by 1 base, with 1 base between them. As DNA, the CDR3 is TGTGCCAGCAGTTCTGGGGCCAACGTCCTGACTTTC. Translated: CASSSGANVLTF.

This clonotype was seen only a few times. The rearrangement joins TRBV25-1 to TRBJ2-1, with a tentative D call TRBD2 (6 bases). V was shortened by 1 base and J by 6 bases, with 16 bases between the two germline ends. CDR3 length: 16 residues. Germline values: CDR1 MGHDK, CDR2 SYGVNS. The CDR3 nucleotides read TGTGCCAGCAGTGAATTTGGAGGGTGGGGAACCAATGAGCAGTTCTTC. This gives the protein CASSEFGGWGTNEQFF.

This clonotype was detected a few times. V gene TRBV10-2 combines with J gene TRBJ2-1; D not resolved. Trimming cost V 3 bases and J 6 bases, with 3 bases left between them. CDR1 and CDR2 from the germline V gene are WSHSY and SAAADI. The CDR3 runs 11 residues. CDR3 DNA sequence: TGCGCCAGCAGTGACTTCAATGAGCAGTTCTTC. Protein sequence: CASSDFNEQFF.

This clonotype was counted a few times. The chain combines TRBV6-2 or TRBV6-3 with TRBJ2-3; a weak D match, TRBD2 (7 bases). CDR1 and CDR2 (germline): MNHEY, SVGEGT. The ends were cut back, 2 bases at V and 3 bases at J, with 12 bases in the middle. CDR3 length: 15 amino acids. CDR3 DNA: TGTGCCAGCAGTTACGGGGGGGCCCCGACAGATACGCAGTATTTT. Its protein product is CASSYGGAPTDTQYF.

This clonotype was seen a few times. V gene TRBV12-3 or TRBV12-4 combines with J gene TRBJ2-3; D is ambiguous. The CDR3 sequence is 16 residues long. Trimming removed 3 bases from V and 2 bases from J, with 15 bases in between. The CDR3 sequence: CASSFPPSAPTDTQYF. The CDR3 DNA reads as TGTGCCAGCAGTTTCCCCCCCTCGGCCCCCACAGATACGCAGTATTTT.

The gene calls are TRBV6-6 and TRBJ2-3; TRBD2 aligns across 7 bases. Germline CDR1 MNHNY, CDR2 SVGAGI (reference sequence). The junction had 5 bases not matched to a gene; V was cut back by 0 bases and J by 2 bases. The CDR3 spans 16 residues. CDR3 sequence reads: CASSYSSSGVTDTQYF. CDR3 nucleotides: TGTGCCAGCAGTTACTCGTCTAGCGGTGTCACAGATACGCAGTATTTT.

This clonotype occurred many times. The rearrangement joins TRBV3-1 to TRBJ2-1; 13 nucleotides line up with TRBD2. The V segment lost 4 bases and the J segment 6 bases; nucleotides outside the gene matches: 15. The CDR3 has 19 residues. The germline V gene encodes CDR1 LGHDT and CDR2 YNNKEL (reference sequence). The CDR3 region has the DNA TGTGCCAGCAGCCGCAGAGTACTAGCGGGGGGGTTGTACGGCAATGAGCAGTTCTTC. Its protein product is CASSRRVLAGGLYGNEQFF.

There are a few counts of this clonotype. This rearrangement joins TRBV11-2 to TRBJ2-4, with a weak D call TRBD1 (6 bases). Germline V CDR1 and CDR2: SGHAT, FQNNGV. V was trimmed by 2 bases and J by 5 bases, leaving 10 bases between them. The length of the CDR3 is 14 residues. CDR3 residues: CASSLQGPQNIQYF. CDR3 coding DNA: TGTGCCAGCAGCTTACAGGGGCCCCAAAACATTCAGTACTTC.

This clonotype showed up many times. The chain recombines TRBV6-2 or TRBV6-3 with TRBJ1-1; D is uncertain. Germline V CDR1 and CDR2: MNHEY, SVGEGT. The ends were cut back, 5 bases at V and 0 bases at J, with 13 bases in the middle. The CDR3 sequence is 15 residues long. The DNA for the CDR3 is TGTGCCAGCAGTCTCCTTCCAGCGATGAACACTGAAGCTTTCTTT. Its protein is CASSLLPAMNTEAFF.